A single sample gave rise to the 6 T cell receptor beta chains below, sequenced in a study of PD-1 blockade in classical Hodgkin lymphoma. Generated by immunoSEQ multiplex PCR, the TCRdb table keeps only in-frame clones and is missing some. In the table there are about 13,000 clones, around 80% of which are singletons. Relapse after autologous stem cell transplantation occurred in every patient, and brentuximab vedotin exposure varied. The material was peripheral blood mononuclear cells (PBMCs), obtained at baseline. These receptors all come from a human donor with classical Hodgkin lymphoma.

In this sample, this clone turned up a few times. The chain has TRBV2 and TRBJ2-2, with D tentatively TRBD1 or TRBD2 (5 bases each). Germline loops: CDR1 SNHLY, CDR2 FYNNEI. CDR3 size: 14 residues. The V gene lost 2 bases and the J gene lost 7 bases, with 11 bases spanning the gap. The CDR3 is CASSEQQRGGELFF. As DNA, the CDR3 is TGTGCCAGCAGTGAACAGCAGAGGGGCGGGGAGCTGTTTTTT.

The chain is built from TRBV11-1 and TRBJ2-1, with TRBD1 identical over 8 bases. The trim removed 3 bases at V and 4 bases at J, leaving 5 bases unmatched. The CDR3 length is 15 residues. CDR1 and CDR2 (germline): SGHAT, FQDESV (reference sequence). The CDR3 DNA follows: TGTGCCAGCAGCTTTCAGGGGGCGGGTTACAATGAGCAGTTCTTC. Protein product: CASSFQGAGYNEQFF. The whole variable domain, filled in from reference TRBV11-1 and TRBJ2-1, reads EAEVAQSPRYKITEKSQAVAFWCDPISGHATLYWYRQILGQGPELLVQFQDESVVDDSQLPKDRFSAERLKGVDSTLKIQPAELGDSAMYLCASSFQGAGYNEQFFGPGTRLTVL.

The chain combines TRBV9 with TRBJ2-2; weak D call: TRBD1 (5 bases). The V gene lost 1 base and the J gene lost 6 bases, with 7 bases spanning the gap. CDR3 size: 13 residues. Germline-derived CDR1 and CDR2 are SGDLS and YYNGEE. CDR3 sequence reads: CASSVQGPGELFF. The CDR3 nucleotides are TGTGCCAGCAGCGTACAGGGCCCCGGGGAGCTGTTTTTT.

The chain's CDR3 is CASTGDRGSGNTIYF. CDR3 DNA sequence: TGTGCCAGCACCGGGGACAGAGGGTCTGGAAACACCATATATTTT. The chain joins TRBV5-5 to TRBJ1-3, with 7 bases fitting TRBD1. CDR1 and CDR2 (germline): SGHKS, YYEKEE (reference sequence). After removal of 6 bases from V and 1 base from J, the junction contained 7 bases not matched to a gene. The CDR3 extends over 15 amino acids.

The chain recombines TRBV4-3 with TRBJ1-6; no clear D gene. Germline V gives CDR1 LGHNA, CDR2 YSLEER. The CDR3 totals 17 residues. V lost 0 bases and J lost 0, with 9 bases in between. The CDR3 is CASSQDSTSSYNSPLHF. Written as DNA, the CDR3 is TGCGCCAGCAGCCAAGACAGTACGAGCTCCTATAATTCACCCCTCCACTTT.

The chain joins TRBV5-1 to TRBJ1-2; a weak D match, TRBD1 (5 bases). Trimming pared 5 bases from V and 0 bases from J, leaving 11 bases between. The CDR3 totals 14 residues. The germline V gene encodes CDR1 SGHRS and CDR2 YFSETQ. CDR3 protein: CASRGPLTNYGYTF. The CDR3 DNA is TGCGCCAGCAGGGGACCGCTTACTAACTATGGCTACACCTTC.